The 21 T cell receptor beta chains presented below share a single source sample, sequenced in a study of blood T cell repertoires in COVID-19. Generated by immunoSEQ multiplex PCR, the TCRdb table keeps only in-frame clones and is missing some. This sample has 140,000 or so clones, with around three quarters found just once. Input material: peripheral blood. These receptors came from a man aged 60-69 years with acute or convalescent COVID-19.

The J gene is TRBJ2-1, the V gene TRBV7-9, with TRBD2 matching 8 bases. Germline CDR1 reads SEHNR; CDR2 reads FQNEAQ (reference sequence). The V and J ends lost 7 bases and 8 bases, in that order; junction bases with no gene match: 13. The CDR3 has 15 amino acids. DNA for the CDR3: TGTGCCAGCACCCCTGAGGCGGGAGGCCGGGATGAGCAGTTCTTC. Protein: CASTPEAGGRDEQFF.

The V gene is TRBV11-2, the J gene TRBJ2-1; a weak D match, TRBD1 (6 bases). The germline V gene encodes CDR1 SGHAT and CDR2 FQNNGV. The CDR3 consists of 17 residues. Trimming removed 0 bases at V and 0 bases at J, with 12 bases between. The CDR3 nucleotides read TGTGCCAGCAGCTTAGATTACAGGGTCCTCTCCTACAATGAGCAGTTCTTC. Its translation: CASSLDYRVLSYNEQFF.

This sequence joins TRBV5-1 and TRBJ1-1; D call uncertain. CDR3 length: 12 amino acids. Germline V CDR1 and CDR2: SGHRS, YFSETQ. V lost 4 bases, J lost 1 base, and 5 bases lay in between. The CDR3 bases are TGCGCCAGCAGCAACGGGAACACTGAAGCTTTCTTT. Residues: CASSNGNTEAFF.

CDR3 DNA: TGTGCCAGCAGTTACGCCAGACTAGCGGGGGGATACGAGCAGTACTTC. It specifies CASSYARLAGGYEQYF. This chain joins TRBV6-2 or TRBV6-3 and TRBJ2-7; 13 nucleotides agree with TRBD2. V trimming: 2 bases; J trimming: 4 bases; junction bases outside the gene matches: 5. The germline gives CDR1 MNHEY, CDR2 SVGEGT. This CDR3 contains 16 residues.

V and J are TRBV28 and TRBJ2-6; 7 nucleotides align to TRBD1. J was trimmed by 3 bases and V by 5 bases; bases with no gene match: 7. This CDR3 contains 16 residues. Germline CDR1 and CDR2: MDHEN and SYDVKM. CDR3: CASSPPDRVGANVLTF. CDR3 sequence (DNA): TGTGCCAGCAGTCCACCCGACAGGGTTGGGGCCAACGTCCTGACTTTC.

The chain links TRBV18 to TRBJ2-1; 8 nucleotides agree with TRBD2. The CDR3 extends over 15 amino acids. With V trimmed by 3 bases and J by 6 bases, 7 bases remained unmatched. Germline CDR1 and CDR2: KGHSH and LQKENI. CDR3 bases: TGTGCCAGCTCACCTTCTAGCGGGTTGCTCAATGAGCAGTTCTTC. It specifies CASSPSSGLLNEQFF.

This clone showed up just once. The rearrangement links TRBV27 to TRBJ1-1; 11 bases match TRBD1. V lost 4 bases to trimming and J lost 6 bases; unmatched junction nucleotides: 1. CDR1 and CDR2 (germline): MNHEY, SMNVEV (reference sequence). The CDR3 is made up of 13 amino acids. The chain's CDR3 is CASSWGQGAEAFF. CDR3 DNA sequence: TGTGCCAGCAGTTGGGGACAGGGGGCTGAAGCTTTCTTT.

The rearrangement uses TRBV24-1 and TRBJ2-3; 8 bases are shared with TRBD2. Germline CDR1 and CDR2: KGHDR and SFDVKD. The CDR3 covers 15 residues. With V trimmed by 9 bases and J by 0 bases, 7 bases remained unmatched. For the CDR3, the DNA is TGTGCCACCGGTGTCGCTAGCGGGAGCACAGATACGCAGTATTTT. This codes for CATGVASGSTDTQYF.

This chain joins TRBV11-2 and TRBJ2-3, with TRBD2 matching over 8 bases. J gave up 2 bases and V 6 bases, and 7 bases lay outside the gene matches. The CDR3 is 15 residues long. Germline V gene sequence: CDR1 SGHAT, CDR2 FQNNGV. The CDR3 protein is CASRRLAGFTDTQYF. Here the CDR3 DNA reads TGTGCCAGCAGAAGATTAGCGGGGTTCACAGATACGCAGTATTTT.

CDR3 region: CSVEAGTRYNEQFF. DNA for the CDR3: TGCAGCGTTGAAGCCGGGACTAGATACAATGAGCAGTTCTTC. V usage is TRBV29-1 and J usage is TRBJ2-1; TRBD2 aligns across 8 bases. Germline values: CDR1 SQVTM, CDR2 ANQGSEA. With V trimmed by 1 base and J by 4 bases, 3 bases remained unmatched. The CDR3 consists of 14 residues.

This chain uses TRBV20-1 with TRBJ1-2, with TRBD1 as a possible D gene (5 bases). Germline CDR1 DFQATT, CDR2 SNEGSKA (reference sequence). With 2 bases removed from V and 7 bases from J, the gap between germline ends came to 8 bases. CDR3 size: 11 residues. The CDR3 DNA sequence: TGCAGTGCTAGACCCAGGGTTGGCTACACCTTC. It is translated as CSARPRVGYTF.

This clone was counted a few times. The rearrangement uses TRBV10-2 and TRBJ1-5; D is undetermined. Germline lookup yields CDR1 WSHSY and CDR2 SAAADI. The V gene lost 3 bases and the J gene lost 5 bases, with 5 bases spanning the gap. There are 12 residues in the CDR3. CDR3 bases: TGCGCCAGCAGTGACCCTGATCAGCCCCAGCATTTT. It is translated as CASSDPDQPQHF.

The rearrangement uses TRBV18 and TRBJ2-6; no clear D. CDR1 and CDR2 from the germline V gene are KGHSH and LQKENI. V dropped 3 bases and J dropped 6 bases, with 6 bases sitting between them. The CDR3 contains 13 residues. This chain's CDR3 is CASSPPMANVLTF. The CDR3 DNA reads TGTGCCAGCTCACCCCCTATGGCCAACGTCCTGACTTTC.

The chain has TRBV5-1 and TRBJ1-1; a weak D match, TRBD1 (5 bases). The CDR3 is made up of 14 amino acids. Germline assignment: CDR1 SGHRS and CDR2 YFSETQ. V lost 9 bases and J lost 3, with 18 bases in between. Here the CDR3 DNA reads TGCGCCACCCGTCGGGCCCCCAGGGACACTGAAGCTTTCTTT. Protein product: CATRRAPRDTEAFF.

The chain is built from TRBV13 and TRBJ1-4, with 7 bases that match TRBD1. The CDR3 runs 14 residues. Germline values: CDR1 PRHDT, CDR2 FYEKMQ (reference sequence). Trimming cost V 5 bases and J 6 bases; bases outside gene matches: 6. The CDR3 region is CASSDREYDEKLFF. CDR3 DNA: TGTGCCAGCAGCGACAGGGAGTACGATGAAAAACTGTTTTTT. Full variable domain (missing parts from reference TRBV13 and TRBJ1-4): AAGVIQSPRHLIKEKRETATLKCYPIPRHDTVYWYQQGPGQDPQFLISFYEKMQSDKGSIPDRFSAQQFSDYHSELNMSSLELGDSALYFCASSDREYDEKLFFGSGTQLSVL.

This clone was seen only once. The rearrangement uses TRBV14 and TRBJ2-4; 8 bases match TRBD1. The CDR3 spans 13 residues. Trimming took 8 bases from V and 7 from J; bases not matched to a gene: 7. Germline V gives CDR1 SGHDN, CDR2 FVKESK. In nucleotides, the CDR3 is TGTGCCAGCGACAGGGGCGGTGTGAACATTCAGTACTTC. This gives the protein CASDRGGVNIQYF.

This chain links TRBV2 with TRBJ1-5; 8 bases map to TRBD1. The CDR3 extends over 14 amino acids. Germline V gives CDR1 SNHLY, CDR2 FYNNEI. V gave up 3 bases and J gave up 6 bases; unmatched junction bases: 4. Here the CDR3 reads CASSERTGFQPQHF. CDR3 DNA sequence: TGTGCCAGCAGTGAGAGGACAGGGTTTCAGCCCCAGCATTTT.

The rearrangement links TRBV6-5 to TRBJ2-3; a weak D match, TRBD1 (5 bases). The V end lost 5 bases, the J end lost 0 bases, and 9 bases lay between the germline ends. CDR1 is MNHEY, CDR2 SVGAGI, per germline. The CDR3 consists of 14 residues. CDR3 sequence reads: CASSQDISTDTQYF. DNA for the CDR3: TGTGCCAGCAGTCAGGACATTAGCACAGATACGCAGTATTTT.

The chain has TRBV27 and TRBJ1-1; 7 nucleotides line up with TRBD1. The germline V gene encodes CDR1 MNHEY and CDR2 SMNVEV (reference sequence). This CDR3 spans 15 amino acids. The trim removed 5 bases at V and 5 bases at J, leaving 11 bases unmatched. In DNA, the CDR3 is TGTGCCAGCAGTCACCGACAGGGTGTAGGGACTGAAGCTTTCTTT. Encoded protein: CASSHRQGVGTEAFF.

The chain recombines TRBV6-5 with TRBJ1-5; possible D gene TRBD1, 6 bases. Trimming took 6 bases from V and 0 from J, leaving 12 bases between them. Germline V gene sequence: CDR1 MNHEY, CDR2 SVGAGI. The CDR3 spans 15 residues. DNA of the CDR3: TGTGCCAGCAGGACGTTGGGGGCTAGCAATCAGCCCCAGCATTTT. Translation: CASRTLGASNQPQHF.

CDR3 sequence reads: CASSWQEGGLADTQYF. The CDR3 DNA is TGCGCCAGCAGCTGGCAGGAGGGAGGATTGGCAGATACGCAGTATTTT. V is TRBV5-1 and J is TRBJ2-3, with a possible D match to TRBD2 (6 bases). The CDR3 runs 16 residues. The germline gives CDR1 SGHRS, CDR2 YFSETQ. Trimming stripped 3 bases from V and 4 bases from J, with 18 bases between.